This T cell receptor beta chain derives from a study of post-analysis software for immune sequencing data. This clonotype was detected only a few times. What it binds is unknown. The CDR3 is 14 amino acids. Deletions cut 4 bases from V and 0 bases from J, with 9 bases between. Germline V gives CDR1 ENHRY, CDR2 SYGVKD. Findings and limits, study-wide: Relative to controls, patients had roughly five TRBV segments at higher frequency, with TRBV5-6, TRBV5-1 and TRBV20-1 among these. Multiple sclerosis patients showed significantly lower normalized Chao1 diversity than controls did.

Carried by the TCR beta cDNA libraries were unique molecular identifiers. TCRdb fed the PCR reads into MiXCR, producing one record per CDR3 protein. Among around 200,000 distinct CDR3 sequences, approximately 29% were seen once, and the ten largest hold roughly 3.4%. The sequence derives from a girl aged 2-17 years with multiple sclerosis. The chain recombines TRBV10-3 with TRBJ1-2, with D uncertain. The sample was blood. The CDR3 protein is CAISATEANYGYTF. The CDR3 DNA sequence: TGTGCCATCAGTGCGACGGAAGCTAACTATGGCTACACCTTC.